Below, one TCR beta chain is given with its context. Its antigen remains undetermined. A junction end diverges from the germline sequence, so it may reflect a read error. None of the patients had been given any treatment before thyroid surgery. Using T-cell receptor beta sequencing, the researchers looked back retrospectively at clinical samples from patients, gathered between about 2011 and 2019. Libraries were made using PCR. TCRdb records Illumina HiSeq 4000 as the sequencer. High-throughput sequencing was used to profile the TCR beta-chain CDR3 region of every patient. In the original analysis: Drawing on CDR3 differences between clinicopathological groups, the researchers built a classifier meant to tell apart patients with distant-metastatic papillary thyroid cancer. The Shannon index was used to measure repertoire diversity, and the Morisita-Horn index was used to measure how similar tumor and blood repertoires were. Starting from the raw public reads, TCRdb applied fastp trimming at Q25, assembled clones with MiXCR and retained in-frame beta chains. For this entry, the V and J calls and clone size follow TCRdb and not the study's own pipeline. The sample table shows 85,000 to 95,000 clones, and about 15% are seen once. The ten largest clones represent roughly 4% of the sample.

The sample belongs to a study of metastatic and nonmetastatic thyroid tumors (dated by TCRdb to about 2020). Regarding the complete study: The researchers compared repertoires between peripheral blood samples and tumor or nodule tissue samples from patients with malignant or benign thyroid disease.

Study-wide findings and limitations: In both blood and tumor samples, TCR beta diversity was reported to be significantly higher in malignant tumors than in benign nodules.

Sequencing was carried out using blood. The TCR originated in a female donor with papillary thyroid cancer or a benign thyroid nodule (not recorded which). Some clones in this sample may be carry-over from other donors' samples.

The CDR3 region: CAISELGHRQGASYEKYF. In nucleotides, the sequence is TGTGCCATCAGTGAGCTGGGACACCGACAGGGCGCGTCCTACGAGAAGTACTTC. The V and J segments used are TRBV10-3 and TRBJ2-7, with 7 middle bases fitting TRBD1. The CDR3 goes from the cysteine to the phenylalanine over 18 residues. The CDR3 DNA has 54 bases and is translated from base 1. CDR1 and CDR2, per the germline V gene, are ENHRY and SYGVKD.